This TCR beta chain was retrieved from a study of blood T cell repertoires in COVID-19. For the study at large: Whether acute or convalescent, the COVID-19 samples came from the United States, Italy and Spain. T cells, B-cell-depleted T cells, or PBMCs provided the cDNA or gDNA that served as material.

The V gene end was trimmed by 3 bases and the J gene end by 7 bases; junction bases not matched to a gene: 8. The CDR3 loop spans 16 amino acids. Per germline, CDR1 LGHDT and CDR2 YNNKEL (reference sequence). This clone has only one observation. The age range of participants was about 18 to 89 years, with residence in about two dozen US areas. Participants' reported clinical history set cohort assignment. Profiled with immunoSEQ multiplex PCR; TCRdb holds only in-frame clones, not every one. The sample contains around 220,000 clones, roughly 90% of which appear only once. The sample taken for sequencing was PBMCs or T cells enriched from blood (not recorded which). V gene TRBV3-1 (or the pseudogene TRBV3-2) combines with J gene TRBJ2-7, with 14 bases lining up with TRBD2. The source of this sequence is a man aged 25-45 years who had been exposed to COVID-19. This CDR3 is CASSHWGLAGVNEQYF. The CDR3, as DNA: TGTGCCAGCAGCCATTGGGGACTAGCGGGGGTGAATGAGCAGTACTTC.